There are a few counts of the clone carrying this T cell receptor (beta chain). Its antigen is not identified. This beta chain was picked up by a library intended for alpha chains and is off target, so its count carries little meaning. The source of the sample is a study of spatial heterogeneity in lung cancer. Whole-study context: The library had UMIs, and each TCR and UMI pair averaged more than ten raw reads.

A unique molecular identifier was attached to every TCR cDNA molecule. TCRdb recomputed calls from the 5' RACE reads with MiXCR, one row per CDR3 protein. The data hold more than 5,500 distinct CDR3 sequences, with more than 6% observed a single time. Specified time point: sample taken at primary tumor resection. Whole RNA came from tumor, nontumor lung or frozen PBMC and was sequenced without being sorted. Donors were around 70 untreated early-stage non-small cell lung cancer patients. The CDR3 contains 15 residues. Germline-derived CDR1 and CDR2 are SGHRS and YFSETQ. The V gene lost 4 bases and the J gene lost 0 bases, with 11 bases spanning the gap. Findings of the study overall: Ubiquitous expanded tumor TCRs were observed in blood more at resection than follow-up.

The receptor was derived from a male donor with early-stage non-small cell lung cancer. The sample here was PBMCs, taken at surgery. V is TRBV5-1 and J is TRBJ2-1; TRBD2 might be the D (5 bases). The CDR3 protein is CASSPKDFSYNEQFF. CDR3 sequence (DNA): TGCGCCAGCAGCCCCAAGGACTTCTCCTACAATGAGCAGTTCTTC.